This paragraph covers one TCR beta chain sequence. This clone was seen ten or more times. No antigen is known for it. Within one base of it there is no much larger clone, and no base qualities were kept. The source of the sample is a study of blood T cell repertoires in COVID-19 (dated by TCRdb to the early 2020s). Context from the whole study: The collaborator samples originated in the United States, Italy and Spain and spanned the acute and convalescent phases of COVID-19. The material from the prospective study consisted of cDNA or gDNA derived from T cells, B-cell-depleted T cells, or PBMCs. Subjects who had been exposed to COVID-19, were actively infected with it, or had recovered from it provided the deeply sampled blood TCRbeta repertoires that made up the dataset. The repertoires were released in a freely available public database intended as a resource for research on the immune response to SARS-CoV-2. The samples were drawn from two sources: the first 160 participants of the ongoing ImmuneRACE study, and 1,000 to 1,500 subjects contributed by 6 global collaborators. Sample metadata almost always included a de-identified subject ID, COVID-19 status, age in years and sex. Where available, HLA class I and class II types were taken from metadata supplied by the sample provider and were not determined by assay-based typing. Broad study findings and their caveats: The amount of clinical and demographic metadata varied by source and participant and was provided uncurated.

Collaborating institutions collected whole blood in K2EDTA tubes following their own protocols. For TCRbeta analysis, collaborators shipped samples in one of three forms: frozen whole blood, isolated PBMCs, or DNA extracted from either of those sample types. TCRbeta CDR3 regions were amplified from genomic DNA by means of the immunoSEQ Assay, a bias-controlled multiplex PCR. The study's processing was this. The number of nucleated cells in each sample was estimated from the amplification of reference gene primers within the assay. To quantify the absolute abundance of each unique TCRbeta CDR3 rearrangement, sequence reads were collapsed and filtered. For each sample, productive Simpson clonality was calculated as the square root of Simpson's diversity index over productive rearrangements. Here the immuneACCESS table is served through TCRdb, limited to in-frame sequences with V and J called. Missing clones are a known gap in these copies; in checked studies unresolved V genes cover under half, and the rest lacks a known reason. Clone size and the V and J calls come from that table; the DNA yielded D and trimming. The sample has roughly 80,000 clones on record, 60% to 85% of them singletons. More than 9% of the sample belongs to the ten largest clones.

The TCR comes from a human donor in a cohort sampled during active COVID-19. Input material: peripheral blood.

The nucleotides are TGTGCCAGCAGAGTCGAGGGGGCAGGAGAGACCCAGTACTTC. The encoded protein is CASRVEGAGETQYF. The chain was built from TRBV7-6 and TRBJ2-5; TRBD1 matches 7 bases in the middle. CDR3 length: 14 amino acids, cysteine to phenylalanine. Only the CDR3 DNA is retained, 42 bases long and in frame from the first base. The CDR1 and CDR2 encoded by the germline V gene are SGHVS and FNYEAQ. Ends trimmed: V by 6 bases, J by 4 bases; bases unmatched to a gene: 8.